This TCR beta chain was retrieved from a study of T cell responses to AZD1222 COVID-19 vaccine. Study findings and constraints: Spike-specific TCR breadth rose after two AZD1222 doses, and depth rose as well.

Generated by immunoSEQ multiplex PCR, the TCRdb table keeps only in-frame clones and is missing some. Counted here are 100,000 or so clones, roughly 87% occurring once; the ten biggest clones make up approximately 15%. Note on this clone: The antigen is undetermined.

This clonotype was sampled from an adult in good health. This sample comprised peripheral blood, obtained on day 0 of AZD1222 vaccination.

CDR3: CASSGTGVGTGELFF. CDR3 DNA: TGTGCCAGCAGCGGGACAGGGGTGGGCACCGGGGAGCTGTTTTTT. The chain links TRBV9 to TRBJ2-2; 9 bases line up with TRBD1. The length of the CDR3 is 15 residues. CDR1 and CDR2 (germline): SGDLS, YYNGEE. Germline trimming cut 3 bases from V and 4 bases from J; bases unmatched to any gene: 4.